This T cell receptor (beta chain) was found in a study of blood T cell repertoires in COVID-19. Looking at the study overall: The samples span acute and convalescent COVID-19 from the United States, Italy and Spain. Sources were T cells, B-cell-depleted T cells, or PBMCs; the material itself was cDNA or gDNA.

In the original analysis: Amplifying reference gene primers gave estimates of nucleated cell counts. TCRdb's copy holds only in-frame clones and misses some; the assay was immunoSEQ multiplex PCR. V and J calls and clone size follow that table, whereas D and trimming were derived from the DNA. This sample has over 85,000 clones, with more than 85% found just once. This CDR3 contains 15 residues. The genes are TRBV21-1 and TRBJ2-7; the table assigns TRBD2, which was not confirmed against the DNA. TRBV21-1 is a pseudogene locus. Specimen: peripheral blood. The receptor comes from a man aged 45-65 years with active or convalescent COVID-19. Here the CDR3 reads CASIGGDSPGYEQYV. CDR3 nucleotide sequence: TGTGCCAGCATCGGGGGTGACAGTCCTGGGTACGAGCAGTACGTC.